This is a list of T cell receptor beta chains from one sample in a study of blood T cell repertoires in COVID-19. The repertoire was sequenced with immunoSEQ multiplex PCR; TCRdb's copy has only in-frame clones and lacks some. The table has 400,000 or so clones, 88% seen once. Specimen: PBMCs or T cells enriched from blood (not recorded which). The receptors derive from a woman between 35 and 50 years old with acute COVID-19. Each CDR3 is given with its conserved first and last residue. The order of the fields is V gene, D gene, clone size, J gene, CDR3 DNA, CDR3 protein. The D gene is left open where the match is weak. Only some rows state a clone size, as once, few, many or a class for expanded clones.

V gene: TRBV3-1/TRBV3-2; D gene: TRBD2; clone size: NA; J gene: TRBJ2-5; CDR3 DNA: TGTGCCAGCAGCCAAGCTACTAGCGGGGGGTTCCAAGAGACCCAGTACTTC; CDR3 protein: CASSQATSGGFQETQYF
V gene: TRBV12-3/TRBV12-4; D gene: NA; clone size: NA; J gene: TRBJ2-7; CDR3 DNA: TGTGCCAGCACCGACAGAAATAACTACGAGCAGTACTTC; CDR3 protein: CASTDRNNYEQYF
V gene: TRBV7-9; D gene: TRBD1; clone size: once; J gene: TRBJ2-7; CDR3 DNA: TGTGCCAGCAGACACGACAGGGTGAAGCAGTACTTC; CDR3 protein: CASRHDRVKQYF
V gene: TRBV5-1; D gene: TRBD2; clone size: NA; J gene: TRBJ2-3; CDR3 DNA: TGCGCCAGCAGCAGGAGCGGGGGGGCCCCGGATACGCAGTATTTT; CDR3 protein: CASSRSGGAPDTQYF
V gene: TRBV18; D gene: TRBD2; clone size: NA; J gene: TRBJ2-7; CDR3 DNA: TGTGCCAGCTCACCACCTGGGACTAGCGGCGAGCAGTACTTC; CDR3 protein: CASSPPGTSGEQYF
V gene: TRBV5-1; D gene: NA; clone size: NA; J gene: TRBJ1-1; CDR3 DNA: TGCGCCAGCAGCTTTATAACAGGGAGGGACACTGAAGCTTTCTTT; CDR3 protein: CASSFITGRDTEAFF
V gene: TRBV6-5; D gene: NA; clone size: NA; J gene: TRBJ2-3; CDR3 DNA: TGTGCCGTCGGGCAGGGAATTGGCACAGATACGCAGTATTTT; CDR3 protein: CAVGQGIGTDTQYF
V gene: TRBV11-2; D gene: TRBD1; clone size: NA; J gene: TRBJ2-1; CDR3 DNA: TGTGCCAGCAGCCCGAACAGGGGGCTATCGGAGCAGTTCTTC; CDR3 protein: CASSPNRGLSEQFF
V gene: TRBV6-5; D gene: NA; clone size: once; J gene: TRBJ1-1; CDR3 DNA: TGTGCCAGCCAGAAACAGTTGAACACTGAAGCTTTCTTT; CDR3 protein: CASQKQLNTEAFF
V gene: TRBV10-3; D gene: TRBD1; clone size: once; J gene: TRBJ2-2; CDR3 DNA: TGTGCCATCAGTGAGTGGGGGACAGTCTACACCGGGGAGCTGTTTTTT; CDR3 protein: CAISEWGTVYTGELFF
V gene: TRBV4-2; D gene: NA; clone size: NA; J gene: TRBJ1-2; CDR3 DNA: TGTGCCAGCAGCCAATTAAACAGGGACCACTATGGCTACACCTTC; CDR3 protein: CASSQLNRDHYGYTF
V gene: TRBV5-1; D gene: TRBD1; clone size: NA; J gene: TRBJ1-1; CDR3 DNA: TGCGCCAGCAGCAAACCGGGCAGGGGGCACACTGAAGCTTTCTTT; CDR3 protein: CASSKPGRGHTEAFF
V gene: TRBV7-8; D gene: NA; clone size: NA; J gene: TRBJ1-4; CDR3 DNA: TGTGCCAGCAGCTTTACCGGGGGGCAGCCTAATGAAAAACTGTTTTTT; CDR3 protein: CASSFTGGQPNEKLFF
V gene: TRBV19; D gene: TRBD1; clone size: NA; J gene: TRBJ2-6; CDR3 DNA: TGTGCCAGTAGTATAGAAGGGACAGCAACCATCTCTGGGGCCAACGTCCTGACTTTC; CDR3 protein: CASSIEGTATISGANVLTF
V gene: TRBV7-2; D gene: TRBD1; clone size: NA; J gene: TRBJ2-7; CDR3 DNA: TGTGCCAGCAGCCCAAAAAGGGACAGCTCCTACGAGCAGTACTTC; CDR3 protein: CASSPKRDSSYEQYF
V gene: TRBV10-1; D gene: TRBD1; clone size: NA; J gene: TRBJ1-1; CDR3 DNA: TGCGCCAGCAGACAGGGGGTGAACACTGAAGCTTTCTTT; CDR3 protein: CASRQGVNTEAFF
V gene: TRBV6-5; D gene: NA; clone size: few; J gene: TRBJ1-1; CDR3 DNA: TGTGCCCTATCCCCCAGGACAAACACTGAAGCTTTCTTT; CDR3 protein: CALSPRTNTEAFF
V gene: TRBV5-4; D gene: NA; clone size: few; J gene: TRBJ2-1; CDR3 DNA: TGTGCCAGCAGCCCGGCGGCGGTCCAGGAGCAGTTCTTC; CDR3 protein: CASSPAAVQEQFF
V gene: TRBV20-1; D gene: NA; clone size: NA; J gene: TRBJ1-1; CDR3 DNA: TGCAGTGCTAGTGCTACGGGGAACACTGAAGCTTTCTTT; CDR3 protein: CSASATGNTEAFF
V gene: TRBV2; D gene: NA; clone size: NA; J gene: TRBJ2-2; CDR3 DNA: TGTGCCAGCAGTGACGGGGTTACCGGGGAGCTGTTTTTT; CDR3 protein: CASSDGVTGELFF
V gene: TRBV21-1; D gene: NA; clone size: few; J gene: TRBJ1-2; CDR3 DNA: TGTGCCAGCAGCAAAAGTCCGACAGCCAGGCTAAACTATGGCTACACCTTC; CDR3 protein: CASSKSPTARLNYGYTF
V gene: TRBV30; D gene: NA; clone size: NA; J gene: TRBJ1-5; CDR3 DNA: TGTGCCTGGAGTTCGGGCAGGGTCGGCAATCAGCCCCAGCATTTT; CDR3 protein: CAWSSGRVGNQPQHF
V gene: TRBV11-2; D gene: TRBD1; clone size: NA; J gene: TRBJ1-6; CDR3 DNA: TGTGCCAGCAGCCCGAACCCTACCGACAGGGGAGGATCACCCCTCCACTTT; CDR3 protein: CASSPNPTDRGGSPLHF
V gene: TRBV23-1; D gene: NA; clone size: NA; J gene: TRBJ1-1; CDR3 DNA: TGCGCCAGCAGAGTAAACAGGTTCCCGAACACTGAAGCTTTCTTT; CDR3 protein: CASRVNRFPNTEAFF
V gene: TRBV28; D gene: NA; clone size: NA; J gene: TRBJ1-6; CDR3 DNA: TGTGCCAGCCTCGATGGGGGCGAGAATTCACCCCTCCACTTT; CDR3 protein: CASLDGGENSPLHF
V gene: TRBV11-3; D gene: TRBD2; clone size: NA; J gene: TRBJ2-1; CDR3 DNA: TGTGCCAGCAGCTTAGATAGGAGACTAGCGGGGGGCCTTCAGTTCTTC; CDR3 protein: CASSLDRRLAGGLQFF
V gene: TRBV30; D gene: NA; clone size: few; J gene: TRBJ1-1; CDR3 DNA: TGTGCCTGGAGTGTACTTGACTGGGCTTTCTTT; CDR3 protein: CAWSVLDWAFF
V gene: TRBV29-1; D gene: NA; clone size: NA; J gene: TRBJ2-7; CDR3 DNA: TGCAGCGTTCAGGGGGGCCGGGCCTACGAGCAGTACTTC; CDR3 protein: CSVQGGRAYEQYF
V gene: TRBV7-9; D gene: TRBD1; clone size: few; J gene: TRBJ2-7; CDR3 DNA: TGTGCCAGCAGCCACACAGGGGCCACGGAGCAGTACTTC; CDR3 protein: CASSHTGATEQYF
V gene: TRBV24-1; D gene: TRBD2; clone size: NA; J gene: TRBJ2-1; CDR3 DNA: TGTGCCACCAGTGCCCCCGGGACTAGCGTCTACAATGAGCAGTTCTTC; CDR3 protein: CATSAPGTSVYNEQFF
V gene: TRBV15; D gene: NA; clone size: NA; J gene: TRBJ2-7; CDR3 DNA: TGTGCCACCAGCAGAGAACAGGGTTTTGAGCAGTACTTC; CDR3 protein: CATSREQGFEQYF